Following are 19 T cell receptor beta chains from one sample sequenced in a study of neurological immune-mediated disorders. TCRdb passed the 5' RACE reads through MiXCR, listing each CDR3 protein once. The sample holds 50,000 to 65,000 distinct CDR3 sequences; around 4% are singletons and the top ten take 1.5% to 2%. The sequencing input was PBMCs. These receptor sequences come from a man between 25 and 39 years old with multiple sclerosis.

This clonotype has at least ten counts. The rearrangement links TRBV7-8 to TRBJ2-3; D gene ambiguous. V was pared by 1 base and J by 5 bases, with 7 bases between. Germline V gene lookup returns CDR1 SGHVS and CDR2 FQNEAQ. This CDR3 comprises 13 residues. The CDR3 spells CASSLGSLDTQYF. The DNA of the CDR3 is TGTGCCAGCAGCTTAGGTTCTTTAGATACGCAGTATTTT.

This clonotype has at least ten counts. The chain employs TRBV13 and TRBJ2-2, with 11 bases that match TRBD1. V lost 4 bases and J lost 6; bases outside the gene matches: 4. The length of the CDR3 is 15 residues. Germline lookup yields CDR1 PRHDT and CDR2 FYEKMQ (reference sequence). The DNA for the CDR3 is TGTGCCAGCAGCTCGGGACAGGGGGAGTCCGGGGAGCTGTTTTTT. This sequence encodes CASSSGQGESGELFF.

The V call is TRBV3-1, the J call TRBJ2-7, with D perhaps given as TRBD1 or TRBD2 (5 bases each). Trimming took 0 bases from V and 0 from J, leaving 15 bases between them. The length of the CDR3 is 17 residues. CDR1 and CDR2 from the germline V gene are LGHDT and YNNKEL (reference sequence). The DNA for the CDR3 is TGTGCCAGCAGCCAAGAACCCGGGGCGGGCAACTCCTACGAGCAGTACTTC. This sequence encodes CASSQEPGAGNSYEQYF.

This clonotype was observed many times. The chain carries TRBV7-9 and TRBJ2-2; D gene ambiguous. Germline values: CDR1 SEHNR, CDR2 FQNEAQ (reference sequence). The V and J ends lost 1 base and 5 bases respectively, with 8 bases between them. There are 14 residues in the CDR3. CDR3 residues: CASSLVRVTGELFF. As DNA, the CDR3 is TGTGCCAGCAGCTTAGTAAGGGTGACCGGGGAGCTGTTTTTT.

This clonotype was observed at least ten times. The chain recombines TRBV20-1 with TRBJ1-6; D is ambiguous. The CDR3 is 17 residues long. V was shortened by 0 bases and J by 5 bases, with 17 bases between the two germline ends. Germline-derived CDR1 and CDR2 are DFQATT and SNEGSKA (reference sequence). CDR3 amino acids: CSARDLEAPRDNSPLHF. In DNA form, the CDR3 reads TGCAGTGCTAGAGATCTCGAGGCGCCGAGAGATAATTCACCCCTCCACTTT.

There are many counts of this clonotype. The chain uses TRBV7-2 and TRBJ1-1, with 9 nucleotides matching TRBD1. The J segment lost 6 bases and the V segment lost 6 bases, leaving 8 bases of the junction unmatched. This CDR3 contains 14 residues. Germline V lookup: CDR1 SGHTA, CDR2 FQGNSA. Written as DNA, the CDR3 is TGTGCCAGCAGAGGGACAGGGTTGAATTCTGAAGCTTTCTTT. Protein product: CASRGTGLNSEAFF.

This clonotype was counted between two and nine times. Germline is not matched at one junction end, which may reflect a read error. This chain joins TRBV5-4 and TRBJ1-5, with TRBD1 as a possible D gene (5 bases). The CDR3 is 14 residues long. CDR1 and CDR2 from the germline V gene are SGHNT and YYREEE (reference sequence). The CDR3 sequence is CASSLRGSNQPQNF. The CDR3 DNA reads TGTGCCAGCAGTCTGCGGGGCAGCAATCAGCCCCAGAATTTT.

This clonotype was counted ten times or more. This chain connects TRBV10-2 to TRBJ2-5; TRBD2 matches at 8 bases. Germline CDR1 WSHSY, CDR2 SAAADI. The CDR3 extends over 14 amino acids. Germline trimming cut 6 bases from V and 2 bases from J; bases unmatched to any gene: 5. CDR3: CASSSGGRQETQYF. As DNA, the CDR3 is TGCGCCAGCAGCTCGGGGGGGCGGCAAGAGACCCAGTACTTC.

There are many counts of this clonotype. The chain employs TRBV5-1 and TRBJ2-1; D possibly corresponds to TRBD2 (7 bases). The CDR3 is 12 residues long. Trimming took off 5 bases at V and 6 bases at J, with 9 bases between the two ends. The germline V gene encodes CDR1 SGHRS and CDR2 YFSETQ. The chain's CDR3 is CASRRGGNEQFF. CDR3 coding DNA: TGCGCCAGCAGGAGGGGGGGCAATGAGCAGTTCTTC.

This clonotype was counted ten times or more. The chain is built from TRBV24-1 and TRBJ2-3, with a tentative D call TRBD2 (5 bases). V was pared by 4 bases and J by 2 bases, with 9 bases between. Germline CDR1 reads KGHDR; CDR2 reads SFDVKD. This CDR3 is 14 amino acids long. The CDR3, as DNA: TGTGCCACCAGTGACGCGACTATCACAGATACGCAGTATTTT. Protein sequence: CATSDATITDTQYF.

The V and J genes are TRBV5-1 and TRBJ1-5; D gene ambiguous. The CDR3 sequence is 15 residues long. Germline-derived CDR1 and CDR2 are SGHRS and YFSETQ. Trimming pared 4 bases from V and 0 bases from J, leaving 11 bases between. CDR3: CASSIDGYSNQPQHF. DNA for the CDR3: TGCGCCAGCAGCATCGACGGGTATAGCAATCAGCCCCAGCATTTT.

This clonotype came up many times. The V gene is TRBV5-6, the J gene TRBJ1-1; tentative D call: TRBD1 (5 bases). CDR1 and CDR2 (germline): SGHDT, YYEEEE. V lost 0 bases and J 7 bases, leaving 10 bases between the germline ends. There are 13 residues in the CDR3. CDR3 sequence: CASSLVRGIEAFF. In nucleotides, the CDR3 is TGTGCCAGCAGCTTGGTCCGGGGGATTGAAGCTTTCTTT.

This clonotype was seen a handful of times. The rearrangement joins TRBV7-9 to TRBJ1-2; 7 bases fit TRBD1. The CDR3 runs 14 residues. Germline V gene data show CDR1 as SEHNR and CDR2 as FQNEAQ (reference sequence). V trimming: 5 bases; J trimming: 0 bases; junction bases outside the gene matches: 3. The CDR3 loop is CASSLGTANYGYTF. CDR3 coding DNA: TGTGCCAGCAGCCTAGGGACAGCTAACTATGGCTACACCTTC.

This clonotype was observed many times. The chain is built from TRBV12-3 or TRBV12-4 and TRBJ1-2; 7 bases are a match to TRBD1. The CDR3 loop spans 14 amino acids. The V gene end was trimmed by 6 bases and the J gene end by 7 bases; junction bases not matched to a gene: 11. The chain's CDR3 is CASSPQGGMFGYTF. Written as DNA, the CDR3 is TGTGCCAGCAGCCCCCAGGGGGGGATGTTTGGCTACACCTTC.

This clonotype was seen many times. The chain links TRBV12-3 or TRBV12-4 to TRBJ2-5; perhaps TRBD1 as D (5 bases). This CDR3 comprises 12 residues. V lost 7 bases and J lost 3, with 9 bases in between. The CDR3 loop is CASTGYKETQYF. CDR3 DNA: TGTGCCAGCACAGGGTATAAAGAGACCCAGTACTTC.

This clonotype was observed at least ten times. This chain uses TRBV5-1 with TRBJ1-1; 7 bases fit TRBD1. CDR1 is SGHRS, CDR2 YFSETQ, per germline. The trim removed 3 bases at V and 4 bases at J, leaving 3 bases unmatched. The CDR3 spans 13 residues. This CDR3 reads CASSYSGGTEAFF. Written as DNA, the CDR3 is TGCGCCAGCAGCTACTCAGGGGGCACTGAAGCTTTCTTT.

This clonotype appeared many times. The chain employs TRBV9 and TRBJ2-2; the match to TRBD2 covers 8 bases. Germline CDR1 SGDLS, CDR2 YYNGEE. The V gene end was trimmed by 0 bases and the J gene end by 5 bases; junction bases not matched to a gene: 9. There are 17 residues in the CDR3. The CDR3 DNA follows: TGTGCCAGCAGCGTAGGGAGCGCGGGAGGCTCGACCGGGGAGCTGTTTTTT. Translating gives CASSVGSAGGSTGELFF.

In this sample, this clonotype turned up a few times. This rearrangement joins TRBV6-1 to TRBJ2-7, with 13 bases matching TRBD2. Germline V CDR1 and CDR2: MNHNS, SASEGT. The CDR3 spans 18 residues. The junction had 8 bases not matched to a gene; V was cut back by 3 bases and J by 0 bases. The CDR3 loop reads CASSDPGLAGRFSYEQYF. The CDR3 DNA reads as TGTGCCAGCAGTGATCCGGGACTAGCGGGGCGCTTCTCCTACGAGCAGTACTTC.

This clonotype was found many times. The chain employs TRBV10-3 and TRBJ1-1; a possible D gene is TRBD1 (5 bases). Germline CDR1 is ENHRY and CDR2 is SYGVKD. The CDR3 totals 14 residues. Trimming took 8 bases from V and 0 from J, leaving 13 bases between them. CDR3 region: CAIGTGTLNTEAFF. In DNA, the CDR3 is TGTGCCATCGGAACCGGGACTCTGAACACTGAAGCTTTCTTT.